The present entry profiles one TCR beta chain with its context. Trimming took 6 bases from V and 1 from J, leaving 21 bases between them. The CDR3 contains 17 residues. Looked up from germline, CDR1 is MDHEN and CDR2 is SYDVKM. These data originate in a study of Tregs in tolerant kidney transplant recipients. Sequencing was performed with immunoSEQ multiplex PCR; in TCRdb, only in-frame clones are kept and a portion is missing. The sample holds about 64,000 clones, 95% to 98% seen once. The sequencing used Tregs from blood, collected before the transplant. The origin of this receptor is a human donor who received a combined kidney and bone marrow transplant. The chain links TRBV28 to TRBJ1-2; no reliable D call. In nucleotides, the CDR3 is TGTGCCAGCAGCCAAGACGTACGCATGAGGATTAACTATGGCTACACCTTC. Amino acids: CASSQDVRMRINYGYTF.